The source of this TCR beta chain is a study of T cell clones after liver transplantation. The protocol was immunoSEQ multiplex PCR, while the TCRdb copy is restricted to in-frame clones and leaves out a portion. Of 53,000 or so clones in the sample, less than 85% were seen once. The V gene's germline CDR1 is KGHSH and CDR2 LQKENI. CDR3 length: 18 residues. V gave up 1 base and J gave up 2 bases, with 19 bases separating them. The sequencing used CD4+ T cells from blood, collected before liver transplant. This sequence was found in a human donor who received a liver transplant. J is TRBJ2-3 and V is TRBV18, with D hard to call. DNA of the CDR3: TGTGCCAGCTCACCACTAGAGGTGTTGGTCCGGCACACAGATACGCAGTATTTT. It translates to CASSPLEVLVRHTDTQYF.